Listed here are 3 T cell receptor beta chains from one sample, sequenced in a study of CDR3 diversity in severe acne. MiXCR, applied by TCRdb to the PCR reads, yields one record per CDR3 protein. This table holds fewer than 100,000 distinct CDR3 sequences, 45% to 65% found once. The sample comprised blood. Receptor source: a male donor in good health, without acne.

Details on this clonotype: A much larger clone differs by one base, so this may be a read error. The chain joins TRBV29-1 to TRBJ2-3, with D unresolved. V shed 8 bases and J shed 5 bases, with 11 bases lying between them. Germline V CDR1 and CDR2: SQVTM, ANQGSEA. This CDR3 is 11 amino acids long. The CDR3 reads CSIRVGDTQYF. CDR3 coding DNA: TGCAGCATTAGAGTCGGAGATACGCAGTATTTT.

This chain's CDR3 is CSVGPTGPNTEAFF. In nucleotides, the CDR3 is TGCAGCGTCGGACCCACAGGACCCAACACTGAAGCTTTCTTT. The gene calls are TRBV29-1 and TRBJ1-1; D might be TRBD1 (5 bases). The CDR3 loop spans 14 amino acids. Trimming stripped 6 bases from V and 2 bases from J, with 16 bases between. CDR1 and CDR2 (germline): SQVTM, ANQGSEA.

This clonotype was found a few times. This chain's CDR3 is CASGTYEQYF. CDR3 in DNA: TGTGCCAGCGGCACCTACGAGCAGTACTTC. This sequence joins TRBV6-2 or TRBV6-3 and TRBJ2-7; D is ambiguous. Germline V lookup: CDR1 MNHEY, CDR2 SVGEGT. The CDR3 extends over 10 amino acids. V dropped 8 bases and J dropped 2 bases, with 4 bases sitting between them.